The clone carrying this T cell receptor (beta chain) was detected only a few times. Its antigen remains unidentified. According to the study, TCR beta libraries were built with iRepertoire HTBI primers and CDR3-region Arm-PCR. TCRdb reanalysed the multiplex PCR reads using MiXCR and keeps one entry per CDR3 protein. This table has 350,000 to 500,000 distinct CDR3 sequences, over 15% appearing once. The source of the sample is a study of regulatory T cells in long-lasting Graves disease. Study results and caveats: Persistent disease showed a preference for TRBV28, TRBJ1-2 and TRBJ2-5.

As to time point: newly diagnosed GD, antithyroid drugs for less than 3 months. From RNA extracted from PBMCs, the TCR library was made. The ends were cut back, 3 bases at V and 2 bases at J, with 17 bases in the middle. CDR3 length equals 16 residues. Germline V gives CDR1 MNHGY, CDR2 SVAAGI. Another study also made use of these data, one on T cells in Graves' hyperthyroidism and ophthalmopathy. Turning to that study: The HTBI primer set served for first-round RT-PCR of the TCR CDR3.

Source: peripheral blood mononuclear cells (PBMCs), taken at new diagnosis, from a patient treated with antithyroid drugs. The rearrangement links TRBV6-9 to TRBJ2-7; the D call may be TRBD1 or TRBD2 (5 bases each). The TCR was taken from a woman aged 25-40 years with Graves disease. The CDR3, as DNA: TGTGCCAGCAGTTACCCCCCGGTGGGGGTGCCCTACGAGCAGTACTTC. It is translated as CASSYPPVGVPYEQYF.